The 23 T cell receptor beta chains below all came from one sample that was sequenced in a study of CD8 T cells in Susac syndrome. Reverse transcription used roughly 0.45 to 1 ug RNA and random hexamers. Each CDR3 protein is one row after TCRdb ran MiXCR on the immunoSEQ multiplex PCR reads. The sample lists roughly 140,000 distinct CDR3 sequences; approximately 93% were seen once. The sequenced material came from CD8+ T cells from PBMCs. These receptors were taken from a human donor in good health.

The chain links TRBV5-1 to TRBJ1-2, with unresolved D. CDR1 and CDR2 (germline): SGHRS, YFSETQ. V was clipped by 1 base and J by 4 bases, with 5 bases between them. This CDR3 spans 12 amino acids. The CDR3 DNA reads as TGCGCCAGCAGCTTGAGGTCCTATGGCTACACCTTC. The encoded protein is CASSLRSYGYTF.

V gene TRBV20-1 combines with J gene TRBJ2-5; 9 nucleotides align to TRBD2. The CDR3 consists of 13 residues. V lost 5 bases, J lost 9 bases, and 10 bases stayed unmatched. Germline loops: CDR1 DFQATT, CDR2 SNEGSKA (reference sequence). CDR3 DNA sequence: TGCAGTGCTCCTCTTATCCAGCGGGGGGCCCAGTACTTC. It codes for CSAPLIQRGAQYF.

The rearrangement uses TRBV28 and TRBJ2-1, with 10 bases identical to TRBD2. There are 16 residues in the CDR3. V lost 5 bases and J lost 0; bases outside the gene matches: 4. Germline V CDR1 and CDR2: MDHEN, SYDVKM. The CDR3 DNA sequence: TGTGCCAGCAGTACAGAGCGGGAGGGCTCCTACAATGAGCAGTTCTTC. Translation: CASSTEREGSYNEQFF.

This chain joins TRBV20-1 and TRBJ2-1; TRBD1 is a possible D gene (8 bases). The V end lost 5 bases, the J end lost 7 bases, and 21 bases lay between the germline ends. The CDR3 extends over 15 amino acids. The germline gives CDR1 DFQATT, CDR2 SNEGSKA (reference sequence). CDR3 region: CSAGGGDRGGNEQFF. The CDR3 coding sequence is TGCAGTGCTGGGGGCGGAGACAGGGGAGGGAATGAGCAGTTCTTC.

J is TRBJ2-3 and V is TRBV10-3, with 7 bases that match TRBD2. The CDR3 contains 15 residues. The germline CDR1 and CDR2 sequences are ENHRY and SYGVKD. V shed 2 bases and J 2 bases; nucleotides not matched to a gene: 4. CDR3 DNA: TGTGCCATCAGTGAGAGAGGACTAGTCACAGATACGCAGTATTTT. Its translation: CAISERGLVTDTQYF.

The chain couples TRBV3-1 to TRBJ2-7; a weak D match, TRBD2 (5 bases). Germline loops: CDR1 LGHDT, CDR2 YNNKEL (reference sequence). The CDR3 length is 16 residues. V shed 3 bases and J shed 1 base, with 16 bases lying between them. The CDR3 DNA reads TGTGCCAGCAGCCAGGGAACTGGACTCAATTCCTACGAGCAGTACTTC. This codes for CASSQGTGLNSYEQYF.

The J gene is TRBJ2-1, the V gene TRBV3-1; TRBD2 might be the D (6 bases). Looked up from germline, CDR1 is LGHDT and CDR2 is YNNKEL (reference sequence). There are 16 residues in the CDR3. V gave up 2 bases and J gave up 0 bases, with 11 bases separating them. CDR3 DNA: TGTGCCAGCAGCCAATCTACTAGCTCCTCCTACAATGAGCAGTTCTTC. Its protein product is CASSQSTSSSYNEQFF.

The CDR3 DNA sequence: TGTGCCAGCAGCTGGGGACAGAACACCGGGGAGCTGTTTTTT. Its protein is CASSWGQNTGELFF. The V call is TRBV28, the J call TRBJ2-2; D perhaps matches TRBD1 (6 bases). Germline-derived CDR1 and CDR2 are MDHEN and SYDVKM. The V gene lost 6 bases and the J gene lost 1 base, with 9 bases spanning the gap. The CDR3 loop spans 14 amino acids.

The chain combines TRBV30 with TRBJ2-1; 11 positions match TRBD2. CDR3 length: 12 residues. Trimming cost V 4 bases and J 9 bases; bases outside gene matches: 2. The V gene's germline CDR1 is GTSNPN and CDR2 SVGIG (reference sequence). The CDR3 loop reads CAWKLAGVEQFF. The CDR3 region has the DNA TGTGCCTGGAAACTAGCGGGAGTTGAGCAGTTCTTC.

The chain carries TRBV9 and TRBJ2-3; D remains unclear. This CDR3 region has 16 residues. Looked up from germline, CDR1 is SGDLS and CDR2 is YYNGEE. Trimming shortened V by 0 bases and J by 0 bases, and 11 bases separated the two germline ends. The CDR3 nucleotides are TGTGCCAGCAGCGTAGGACTCCAGGCGAGCACAGATACGCAGTATTTT. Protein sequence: CASSVGLQASTDTQYF.

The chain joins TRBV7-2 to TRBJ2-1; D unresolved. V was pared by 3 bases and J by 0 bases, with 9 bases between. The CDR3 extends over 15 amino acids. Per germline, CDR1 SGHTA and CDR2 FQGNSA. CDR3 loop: CASSFSLSSYNEQFF. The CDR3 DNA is TGTGCCAGCAGCTTCTCCTTAAGCTCCTACAATGAGCAGTTCTTC.

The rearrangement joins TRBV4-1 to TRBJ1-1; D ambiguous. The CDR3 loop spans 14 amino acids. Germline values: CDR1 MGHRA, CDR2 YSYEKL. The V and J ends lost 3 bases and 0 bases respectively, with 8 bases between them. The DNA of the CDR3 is TGCGCCAGCAGCCAGAGCGGAATGAACACTGAAGCTTTCTTT. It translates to CASSQSGMNTEAFF.

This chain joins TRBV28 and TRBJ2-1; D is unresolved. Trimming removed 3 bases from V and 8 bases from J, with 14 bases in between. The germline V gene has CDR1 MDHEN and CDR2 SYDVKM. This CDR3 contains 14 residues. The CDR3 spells CASSFTVGGDEQFF. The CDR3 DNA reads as TGTGCCAGCAGTTTCACAGTAGGTGGGGATGAGCAGTTCTTC.

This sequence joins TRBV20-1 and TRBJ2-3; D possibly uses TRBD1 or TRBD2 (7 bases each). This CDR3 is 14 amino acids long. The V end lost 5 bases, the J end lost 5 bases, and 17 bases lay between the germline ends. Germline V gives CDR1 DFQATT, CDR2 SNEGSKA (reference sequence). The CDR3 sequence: CSAGEGAHVDTQYF. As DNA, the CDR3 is TGCAGTGCTGGGGAGGGGGCGCATGTAGATACGCAGTATTTT.

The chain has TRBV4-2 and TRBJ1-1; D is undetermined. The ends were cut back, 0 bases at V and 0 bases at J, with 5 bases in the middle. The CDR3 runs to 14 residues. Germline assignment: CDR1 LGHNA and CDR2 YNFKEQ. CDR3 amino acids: CASSQDRLNTEAFF. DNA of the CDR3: TGTGCCAGCAGCCAAGATCGTCTGAACACTGAAGCTTTCTTT.

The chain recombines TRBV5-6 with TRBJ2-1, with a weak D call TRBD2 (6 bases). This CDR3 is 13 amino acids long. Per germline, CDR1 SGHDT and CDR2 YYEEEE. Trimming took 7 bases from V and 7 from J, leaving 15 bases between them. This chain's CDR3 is CASGVEGWNEQFF. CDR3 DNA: TGTGCCAGCGGGGTGGAGGGGTGGAATGAGCAGTTCTTC.

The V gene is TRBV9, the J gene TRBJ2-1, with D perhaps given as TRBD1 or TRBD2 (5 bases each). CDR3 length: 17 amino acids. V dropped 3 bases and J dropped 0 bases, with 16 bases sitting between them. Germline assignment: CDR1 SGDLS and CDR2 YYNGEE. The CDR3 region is CASSGGTHPSSYNEQFF. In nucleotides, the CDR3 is TGTGCCAGCAGCGGTGGGACCCACCCAAGCTCCTACAATGAGCAGTTCTTC. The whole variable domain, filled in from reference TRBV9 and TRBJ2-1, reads DSGVTQTPKHLITATGQRVTLRCSPRSGDLSVYWYQQSLDQGLQFLIQYYNGEERAKGNILERFSAQQFPDLHSELNLSSLELGDSALYFCASSGGTHPSSYNEQFFGPGTRLTVL.

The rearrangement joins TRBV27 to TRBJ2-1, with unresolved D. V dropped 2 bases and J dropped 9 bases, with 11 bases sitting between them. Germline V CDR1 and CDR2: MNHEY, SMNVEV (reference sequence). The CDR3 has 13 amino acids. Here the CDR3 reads CASSLGPRSEQFF. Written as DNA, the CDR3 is TGTGCCAGCAGTTTAGGCCCCCGCAGTGAGCAGTTCTTC.

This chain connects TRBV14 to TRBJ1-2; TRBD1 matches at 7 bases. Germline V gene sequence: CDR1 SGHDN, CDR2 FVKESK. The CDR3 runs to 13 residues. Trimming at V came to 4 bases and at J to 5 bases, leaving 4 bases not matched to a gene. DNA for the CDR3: TGTGCCAGCAGCCCGGGACAGAGATATGGCTACACCTTC. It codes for CASSPGQRYGYTF. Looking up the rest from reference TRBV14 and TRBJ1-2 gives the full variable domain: EAGVTQFPSHSVIEKGQTVTLRCDPISGHDNLYWYRRVMGKEIKFLLHFVKESKQDESGMPNNRFLAERTGGTYSTLKVQPAELEDSGVYFCASSPGQRYGYTFGSGTRLTVV.

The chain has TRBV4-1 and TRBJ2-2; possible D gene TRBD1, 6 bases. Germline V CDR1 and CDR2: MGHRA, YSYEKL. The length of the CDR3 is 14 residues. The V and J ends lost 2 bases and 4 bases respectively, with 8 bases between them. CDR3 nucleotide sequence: TGCGCCAGCAGCCAACGGGACATCACCGGGGAGCTGTTTTTT. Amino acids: CASSQRDITGELFF.

CDR3 in amino acids: CSVVADNYNEQFF. The CDR3 DNA sequence: TGCAGCGTTGTAGCGGACAACTACAATGAGCAGTTCTTC. The rearrangement joins TRBV29-1 to TRBJ2-1, with D possibly TRBD2 on 6 matching bases. The CDR3 is 13 amino acids. V lost 4 bases, J lost 3 bases, and 10 bases lay in between. Per germline, CDR1 SQVTM and CDR2 ANQGSEA.

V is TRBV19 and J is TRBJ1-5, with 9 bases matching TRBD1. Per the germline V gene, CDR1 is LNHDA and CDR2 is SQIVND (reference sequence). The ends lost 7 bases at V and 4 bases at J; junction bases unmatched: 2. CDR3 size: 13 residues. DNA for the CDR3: TGTGCCAGTATCGGGACAGGGAATCAGCCCCAGCATTTT. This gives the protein CASIGTGNQPQHF.

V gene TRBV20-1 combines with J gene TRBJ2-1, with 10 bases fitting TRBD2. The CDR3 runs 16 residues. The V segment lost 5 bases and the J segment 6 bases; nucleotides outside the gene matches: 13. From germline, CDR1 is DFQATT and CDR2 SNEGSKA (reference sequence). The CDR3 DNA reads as TGCAGTGCTCCCCCAGCGGGAGGGCCACGTCTCAATGAGCAGTTCTTC. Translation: CSAPPAGGPRLNEQFF.